These 2 T cell receptor beta chains originate from one sample sequenced in a study of Siglec-9 on CD8 T cells in melanoma. Measured with immunoSEQ multiplex PCR; TCRdb has only the in-frame clones, and not every one. This table has almost 30,000 clones, about 80% appearing once. The sequencing input was Siglec-9- CD8+ T cells sorted from blood. The receptors originated from a human donor in good health.

The rearrangement uses TRBV11-1 and TRBJ1-3; D unresolved. The CDR3 covers 15 residues. Trimming removed 5 bases at V and 0 bases at J, with 11 bases between. In germline, CDR1 is SGHAT, CDR2 FQDESV (reference sequence). The CDR3 spells CASSLGLTSGNTIYF. The DNA for the CDR3 is TGTGCCAGCAGCCTTGGACTGACCTCTGGAAACACCATATATTTT.

The chain carries TRBV27 and TRBJ1-2, with 10 bases lining up with TRBD1. The CDR3 has 15 amino acids. The V and J ends lost 5 bases and 5 bases, in that order; junction bases with no gene match: 8. Germline CDR1 reads MNHEY; CDR2 reads SMNVEV (reference sequence). The CDR3: CASSMTGGIEYGYTF. The DNA for the CDR3 is TGTGCCAGCAGTATGACAGGGGGCATAGAGTATGGCTACACCTTC.